A selection of T cell receptor beta chains follows, all from one sample in a study of blood T cell repertoires in COVID-19. Profiled with immunoSEQ multiplex PCR; TCRdb holds only in-frame clones, not every one. This table holds 200,000 to 300,000 clones, approximately 80% found once. Sequencing used peripheral blood. The receptor set was obtained from a woman aged 60 to 75 with active or convalescent COVID-19. Both conserved end residues are part of each CDR3. A D gene is named only where the DNA matches it firmly. The size field is filled for only some rows; it gives once, few, many or a size class.

V gene	clone size	D gene	J gene	CDR3 DNA	CDR3 protein
TRBV2	few	.	TRBJ1-1	TGTGCCAGCAGTGGGACGGAGGGCACTGAAGCTTTCTTT	CASSGTEGTEAFF
TRBV7-6	few	.	TRBJ2-1	TGTGCCAGCAGTTTGGACACCGGCTCCTACAATGAGCAGTTCTTC	CASSLDTGSYNEQFF
TRBV10-3	.	.	TRBJ2-3	TGTGCCATCAGTGAGGGACAACTGAGCACAGATACGCAGTATTTT	CAISEGQLSTDTQYF
TRBV11-1	few	.	TRBJ2-1	TGTGCCAGCAGCTTAGGGGATAGGACTCACAATGAGCAGTTCTTC	CASSLGDRTHNEQFF
TRBV15	.	TRBD1	TRBJ1-1	TGTGCCACCAGCGGATATCGGACAGGTTCTGAAGCTTTCTTT	CATSGYRTGSEAFF
TRBV27	.	TRBD1	TRBJ2-1	TGTGCCAGCAGTGGACAGGGTTCCAATGAGCAGTTCTTC	CASSGQGSNEQFF
TRBV28	.	TRBD2	TRBJ2-1	TGTGCCAGCAGTGTCGGGACTAGCGGACAGTTCTTC	CASSVGTSGQFF
TRBV3-1/TRBV3-2	.	TRBD1	TRBJ2-3	TGTGCCAGCAGCCACACAGGGGTTACCACAGATACGCAGTATTTT	CASSHTGVTTDTQYF
TRBV12-3/TRBV12-4	.	.	TRBJ2-2	TGTGCCAGCAGTTTAGGGGCCCCCGGGGAGCTGTTTTTT	CASSLGAPGELFF
TRBV4-1	.	TRBD2	TRBJ2-7	TGCGCCAGCAGCCAAGACGGGGGGACTAGCAATCCCTACGAGCAGTACTTC	CASSQDGGTSNPYEQYF
TRBV2	many	TRBD1	TRBJ1-6	TGTGCCAGCAGTGGACAGGGAGATCGTGGTTCACCCCTCCACTTT	CASSGQGDRGSPLHF
TRBV15	.	.	TRBJ2-6	TGTGCCACCAGCAGAGATCTGGACACAAACTCTGGGGCCAACGTCCTGACTTTC	CATSRDLDTNSGANVLTF
TRBV6-2/TRBV6-3	.	.	TRBJ2-1	TGTGCCAGCAGTACTTCAGGGGGGAAGCAGTTCTTC	CASSTSGGKQFF
TRBV19	.	TRBD1	TRBJ1-2	TGTGCCAGTAGTATAGATCGGACAGGGGACGGCTACACCTTC	CASSIDRTGDGYTF
TRBV11-3	.	.	TRBJ2-1	TGTGCCAGCAGCAACGGACAAATTGCCTTGGTCAATGAGCAGTTCTTC	CASSNGQIALVNEQFF
TRBV5-4	.	.	TRBJ1-1	TGTGCCAGCAGCCCGGGGGGCAACAGGGTAAGCGGCACTGAAGCTTTCTTT	CASSPGGNRVSGTEAFF
TRBV16	.	TRBD1	TRBJ1-2	TGTGCCAGCAGCCGGGGGGCCCCGGGACAGGGGACGACTGGCTACACCTTC	CASSRGAPGQGTTGYTF
TRBV5-5	once	TRBD1	TRBJ1-2	TGTGCCAGCAGCCGGACAGGGCCAGGGGTGTATGGCTACACCTTC	CASSRTGPGVYGYTF
TRBV29-1	.	TRBD2	TRBJ2-5	TGCAGCGTAGCGTCGGCTAGCGGGATTGAGACCCAGTACTTC	CSVASASGIETQYF
TRBV4-1	.	.	TRBJ1-3	TGCGCCAGCAGTCTGGAAGGACTGCCGCTCTCTGGAAACACCATATATTTT	CASSLEGLPLSGNTIYF
TRBV30	.	TRBD1	TRBJ1-4	TGTGCCTGGAGTGCCGAACAGGGGGCGAGTGAAAAACTGTTTTTT	CAWSAEQGASEKLFF
TRBV7-8	.	.	TRBJ2-5	TGTGCCAGCAGCCGTACTAGAGAGGAGACCCAGTACTTC	CASSRTREETQYF
TRBV5-6	.	.	TRBJ1-2	TGTGCCAGCAGCTACATGACAGATAGTTATGGCTACACCTTC	CASSYMTDSYGYTF
TRBV19	once	.	TRBJ2-3	TGTGCCAGTAGCTCGGGTACGCAGTATTTT	CASSSGTQYF